These T cell receptor beta chains were read from a single sample in a study of blood T cells in healthy people across ages. TCRdb fed the 5' RACE reads into MiXCR, producing one record per CDR3 protein. Counted here are some 750,000 distinct CDR3 sequences, 20% to 25% occurring once; the ten biggest clones make up 22%. Sequenced input: blood. Every receptor here comes from a man between 65 and 80 years old in good health. CDR3s include the opening cysteine and the closing phenylalanine or tryptophan. Fields, in order: J gene, D gene, clone size, V gene, CDR3 DNA, CDR3 protein. The D gene is left open where the match is weak. Clone size is not always given. Where it is, it says once, few, many or a class for expanded clones.

j_call: TRBJ1-2
d_call: -
clone_size: -
v_call: TRBV4-2
cdr3_nt: TGTGCCAGCAGCCAAGCCCCAGGGACTAACTATGGCTACACCTTC
cdr3_aa: CASSQAPGTNYGYTF

j_call: TRBJ1-4
d_call: -
clone_size: -
v_call: TRBV27
cdr3_nt: TGTGCCAGCAGTTCCCCCGGAGGACCAAGCGGGGAAAAACTGTTTTTT
cdr3_aa: CASSSPGGPSGEKLFF

j_call: TRBJ2-1
d_call: -
clone_size: -
v_call: TRBV14
cdr3_nt: TGTGCCAGCAGCCAGGTGCCCTGGAATGAGCAGTTCTTC
cdr3_aa: CASSQVPWNEQFF

j_call: TRBJ1-4
d_call: TRBD1
clone_size: many
v_call: TRBV10-3
cdr3_nt: TGTGCCATCAGGCCGGGACAGGATGAAAAACTGTTTTTT
cdr3_aa: CAIRPGQDEKLFF

j_call: TRBJ2-7
d_call: -
clone_size: few
v_call: TRBV20-1
cdr3_nt: TGCAGTGCTAGCTGGGACACTACCTACGAGCAGTACTTC
cdr3_aa: CSASWDTTYEQYF

j_call: TRBJ1-4
d_call: -
clone_size: -
v_call: TRBV15
cdr3_nt: TGTGCCACCAGCAGAGAGGGCAGGGTTTATGAAAAACTGTTTTTT
cdr3_aa: CATSREGRVYEKLFF

j_call: TRBJ2-4
d_call: TRBD1
clone_size: few
v_call: TRBV15
cdr3_nt: TGTGCCACCAGCAGACTCAGATACAGGGGTCTAGCCAAAAACATTCAGTACTTC
cdr3_aa: CATSRLRYRGLAKNIQYF

j_call: TRBJ1-2
d_call: -
clone_size: few
v_call: TRBV14
cdr3_nt: TGTGCCAGCAGTCCAGGGGTGTGGAACTATGGCTACACCTTC
cdr3_aa: CASSPGVWNYGYTF

j_call: TRBJ2-3
d_call: TRBD2
clone_size: once
v_call: TRBV9
cdr3_nt: TGTGCCAGCAGCGCGCTAGCGGGAGTAGGAACAGATACGCAGTATTTT
cdr3_aa: CASSALAGVGTDTQYF

j_call: TRBJ2-3
d_call: -
clone_size: few
v_call: TRBV12-3/TRBV12-4
cdr3_nt: TGTGCCAGCAGATCCGGGGGTCGTACAGATACGCAGTATTTT
cdr3_aa: CASRSGGRTDTQYF

j_call: TRBJ2-3
d_call: -
clone_size: -
v_call: TRBV6-5
cdr3_nt: TGTGCCAGCAGTTACAAGGCTAGTGGGATCACAGATACGCAGTATTTT
cdr3_aa: CASSYKASGITDTQYF

j_call: TRBJ2-3
d_call: TRBD2
clone_size: few
v_call: TRBV20-1
cdr3_nt: TGCAGTGCTAGAGTCCAGGGACTAGCGGTATCGTGGGATACGCAGTATTTT
cdr3_aa: CSARVQGLAVSWDTQYF

j_call: TRBJ2-5
d_call: -
clone_size: few
v_call: TRBV4-1
cdr3_nt: TGCGCCAGCAGCCAACACGACAGCATCCGCCAAGAGACCCAGTACTTC
cdr3_aa: CASSQHDSIRQETQYF

j_call: TRBJ2-1
d_call: -
clone_size: -
v_call: TRBV12-3/TRBV12-4
cdr3_nt: TGTGCCAGCGCGGGGGGACAGCTTACCTACAATGAGCAGTTCTTC
cdr3_aa: CASAGGQLTYNEQFF

j_call: TRBJ1-1
d_call: -
clone_size: few
v_call: TRBV7-9
cdr3_nt: TGTACCAGCAGCTTAGGGGGGGAACTCCGAGCTTTCTTT
cdr3_aa: CTSSLGGELRAFF

j_call: TRBJ1-6
d_call: -
clone_size: -
v_call: TRBV4-3
cdr3_nt: TGCGCCAGCAGCCAAGATCTAGGGAACCGGTTCCCCCTCCACTTT
cdr3_aa: CASSQDLGNRFPLHF

j_call: TRBJ2-1
d_call: -
clone_size: -
v_call: TRBV6-6
cdr3_nt: TGTGCCAGCAGTTACTCGTCCCCTGACAATGAGCAGTTCTTC
cdr3_aa: CASSYSSPDNEQFF

j_call: TRBJ2-5
d_call: -
clone_size: -
v_call: TRBV28
cdr3_nt: TGTGCCAGCAGCCACACCCTGACCGGGCCCCAGGAGACCCAGTACTTC
cdr3_aa: CASSHTLTGPQETQYF